This TCR beta chain was obtained from a study of cytomegalovirus exposure and HLA in healthy donors. On the study more broadly: HLA-typed donors were the source of 83 million or so unique TCRs held in an early data release. Study observations and caveats: Compared with the roughly 670-donor mean, an Asian-associated ancestry cluster reportedly had fewer N-insertions, according to a later analysis. Presence/absence analyses treated sequencing depth as roughly uniform across donors. Data from an earlier analysis indicated that most TCR beta V segments were productive either about 87% or about 30% of the time.

Primers: 60 Vbeta forward and 13 Jbeta reverse. This table comes from immunoSEQ multiplex PCR, and its TCRdb copy is limited to in-frame clones, with some not included. The sample records roughly 150,000 clones, roughly three quarters being singletons. Trimming cost V 0 bases and J 8 bases, with 14 bases left between them. Germline V gives CDR1 SGHNT, CDR2 YYREEE (reference sequence). The CDR3 is 14 residues long. A remark on this clone: The antigen is undetermined.

The clonotype originates from a man under 40 in good health and CMV-seronegative. The chain combines TRBV5-4 with TRBJ1-2; no reliable D call. Sequenced sample: PBMCs. CDR3 in amino acids: CASSLATGLSGYTF. The CDR3 region has the DNA TGTGCCAGCAGCTTGGCCACGGGGTTGAGCGGCTACACCTTC. Complete variable domain (other parts from reference TRBV5-4 and TRBJ1-2): ETGVTQSPTHLIKTRGQQVTLRCSSQSGHNTVSWYQQALGQGPQFIFQYYREEENGRGNFPPRFSGLQFPNYSSELNVNALELDDSALYLCASSLATGLSGYTFGSGTRLTVV.